This is a list of T cell receptor beta chains from one sample in a study of cytomegalovirus exposure and HLA in healthy donors. Data came from immunoSEQ multiplex PCR; TCRdb stores just in-frame clones and leaves some out. The repertoire holds over 150,000 clones, around 79% seen once, with approximately 8% in the top ten. The sequenced material came from PBMCs. The source of these receptors is a man under 40 in good health and CMV-seropositive. Both conserved end residues are part of each CDR3. The order of the fields is CDR3 length, J gene, clone size, V gene, D gene, CDR3 DNA, CDR3 protein. The D gene is left open where the match is weak. The size field is filled for only some rows; it gives once, few, many or a size class.

len: 14; j_gene: TRBJ1-2; abundance: once; v_gene: TRBV5-1; d_gene: NA; CDR3nt: TGCGCCAGCAGCTTGGCCTTGGGACTCTATGTCTACACCTTC; CDR3aa: CASSLALGLYVYTF
len: 14; j_gene: TRBJ1-2; abundance: few; v_gene: TRBV9; d_gene: TRBD1; CDR3nt: TGTGCCAGCAGCGTCGACAGGGGCCACTATGGCTACACCTTC; CDR3aa: CASSVDRGHYGYTF
len: 14; j_gene: TRBJ2-2; abundance: NA; v_gene: TRBV10-3; d_gene: TRBD1; CDR3nt: TGTGCCATCGCGGGACAGGGGTTAACCGGGGAGCTGTTTTTT; CDR3aa: CAIAGQGLTGELFF
len: 15; j_gene: TRBJ2-5; abundance: NA; v_gene: TRBV18; d_gene: TRBD2; CDR3nt: TGTGCCAGCTCAGGACTAGCGGGGGCCCAAGAGACCCAGTACTTC; CDR3aa: CASSGLAGAQETQYF
len: 17; j_gene: TRBJ2-3; abundance: NA; v_gene: TRBV27; d_gene: NA; CDR3nt: TGTGCCAGCAGTGGTAGGACGGACTATTCTAGCACAGATACGCAGTATTTT; CDR3aa: CASSGRTDYSSTDTQYF
len: 14; j_gene: TRBJ2-5; abundance: few; v_gene: TRBV27; d_gene: NA; CDR3nt: TGTGCCAGCAGTACCCGGCAGGCGTCAGTCGCCCAGTACTTC; CDR3aa: CASSTRQASVAQYF
len: 14; j_gene: TRBJ2-7; abundance: NA; v_gene: TRBV2; d_gene: TRBD2; CDR3nt: TGTGCCAGCAGTGAATACACTAGCGGGAGGCAGCAGTACTTC; CDR3aa: CASSEYTSGRQQYF
len: 17; j_gene: TRBJ1-3; abundance: once; v_gene: TRBV5-1; d_gene: TRBD1; CDR3nt: TGCGCCAGCAGCGAGCAGGGACAGGGCTTCTCTGGAAACACCATATATTTT; CDR3aa: CASSEQGQGFSGNTIYF
len: 15; j_gene: TRBJ1-5; abundance: NA; v_gene: TRBV4-2; d_gene: NA; CDR3nt: TGTGCCAGCAGCCAAGTTGACACAGGACGTCAGCCCCAGCATTTT; CDR3aa: CASSQVDTGRQPQHF
len: 15; j_gene: TRBJ1-3; abundance: NA; v_gene: TRBV4-3; d_gene: NA; CDR3nt: TGCGCCAGCAGCCAAGCGGAGGGAACAGGAAACACCATATATTTT; CDR3aa: CASSQAEGTGNTIYF
len: 14; j_gene: TRBJ1-2; abundance: NA; v_gene: TRBV6-1; d_gene: NA; CDR3nt: TGTGCCAGCAGTAGAAAACAGGGAGACTATGGCTACACCTTC; CDR3aa: CASSRKQGDYGYTF
len: 15; j_gene: TRBJ1-1; abundance: NA; v_gene: TRBV7-6; d_gene: NA; CDR3nt: TGTGCCAGCAGCTTAGTGTCCTTCGGGAACACTGAAGCTTTCTTT; CDR3aa: CASSLVSFGNTEAFF
len: 11; j_gene: TRBJ1-1; abundance: few; v_gene: TRBV20-1; d_gene: NA; CDR3nt: TGCAGTGCGGGGGGGAACACTGAAGCTTTCTTT; CDR3aa: CSAGGNTEAFF
len: 14; j_gene: TRBJ1-1; abundance: NA; v_gene: TRBV15; d_gene: NA; CDR3nt: TGTGCCACCAGCAGTTCACTAAACAGGGATGAAGCTTTCTTT; CDR3aa: CATSSSLNRDEAFF
len: 14; j_gene: TRBJ2-7; abundance: NA; v_gene: TRBV6-5; d_gene: TRBD2; CDR3nt: TGTGCCAGCAGTTACTCGAGTCCGGGACTAGCGGGAGTCTTC; CDR3aa: CASSYSSPGLAGVF
len: 14; j_gene: TRBJ1-2; abundance: NA; v_gene: TRBV29-1; d_gene: NA; CDR3nt: TGCAGCGTGGCCCGGAATCCGGGAGACTATGGCTACACCTTC; CDR3aa: CSVARNPGDYGYTF
len: 14; j_gene: TRBJ2-1; abundance: NA; v_gene: TRBV5-1; d_gene: TRBD1; CDR3nt: TGCGCCAGCTCCCTACAGGGGGCGTACAATGAGCAGTTCTTC; CDR3aa: CASSLQGAYNEQFF
len: 17; j_gene: TRBJ2-1; abundance: NA; v_gene: TRBV2; d_gene: TRBD2; CDR3nt: TGTGCCAGCAGCCACGCCGGGGGGGAGAGCTCCTACAATGAGCAGTTCTTC; CDR3aa: CASSHAGGESSYNEQFF
len: 13; j_gene: TRBJ2-2; abundance: NA; v_gene: TRBV27; d_gene: TRBD1; CDR3nt: TGTGCCAGCAGTCCCGGCGAGGGGGCGGAGCTGTTTTTT; CDR3aa: CASSPGEGAELFF
len: 13; j_gene: TRBJ2-7; abundance: NA; v_gene: TRBV7-3; d_gene: NA; CDR3nt: TGTGCCAGCAGCCCGACACGGTTGGACGAGCAGTACTTC; CDR3aa: CASSPTRLDEQYF
len: 16; j_gene: TRBJ1-3; abundance: NA; v_gene: TRBV6-5; d_gene: TRBD1; CDR3nt: TGTGCCAGCAGTTTAACAGGGGGCAACTCTGGAAACACCATATATTTT; CDR3aa: CASSLTGGNSGNTIYF
len: 14; j_gene: TRBJ2-7; abundance: NA; v_gene: TRBV6-1; d_gene: TRBD1; CDR3nt: TGTGCCAGCAGAAGACAGGGTACTCCCTACGAGCAGTACTTC; CDR3aa: CASRRQGTPYEQYF
len: 13; j_gene: TRBJ2-5; abundance: NA; v_gene: TRBV30; d_gene: NA; CDR3nt: TGTGCCTGGAGCCCCCTCCGCCAAGAGACCCAGTACTTC; CDR3aa: CAWSPLRQETQYF
len: 13; j_gene: TRBJ2-3; abundance: once; v_gene: TRBV5-4; d_gene: NA; CDR3nt: TGTGCCAGCAGCTTGGAGCCCCCAGATACGCAGTATTTT; CDR3aa: CASSLEPPDTQYF
len: 13; j_gene: TRBJ2-3; abundance: NA; v_gene: TRBV2; d_gene: NA; CDR3nt: TGTGCCAGCAGGGGGGACTCCCTCCGTACGCAGTATTTT; CDR3aa: CASRGDSLRTQYF
len: 15; j_gene: TRBJ1-2; abundance: NA; v_gene: TRBV19; d_gene: NA; CDR3nt: TGTGCCAGTAGTTACCCGGGAGCGGTGCCCTATGGCTACACCTTC; CDR3aa: CASSYPGAVPYGYTF
len: 14; j_gene: TRBJ1-1; abundance: few; v_gene: TRBV6-5; d_gene: NA; CDR3nt: TGTGCCAGCAGTTACACAGGGCGGAATACTGAAGCTTTCTTT; CDR3aa: CASSYTGRNTEAFF
len: 12; j_gene: TRBJ1-3; abundance: once; v_gene: TRBV6-5; d_gene: NA; CDR3nt: TGTGCCAGTCGGAGCTCTGGAAACACCATATATTTT; CDR3aa: CASRSSGNTIYF
len: 15; j_gene: TRBJ2-3; abundance: NA; v_gene: TRBV5-1; d_gene: NA; CDR3nt: TGCGCCAGCAGCTTGGGTGGGCAGAGCACAGATACGCAGTATTTT; CDR3aa: CASSLGGQSTDTQYF
len: 15; j_gene: TRBJ2-1; abundance: NA; v_gene: TRBV7-3; d_gene: TRBD2; CDR3nt: TGTGCCAGCAGCTGGGGACTAGCGGGACACAATGAGCAGTTCTTC; CDR3aa: CASSWGLAGHNEQFF
len: 16; j_gene: TRBJ2-2; abundance: NA; v_gene: TRBV11-2; d_gene: TRBD2; CDR3nt: TGTGCCAGCAGCTTACCGGGACTAGCGGGGGCTAGGGAGCTGTTTTTT; CDR3aa: CASSLPGLAGARELFF
len: 18; j_gene: TRBJ1-4; abundance: few; v_gene: TRBV5-8; d_gene: NA; CDR3nt: TGTGCCAGCAGTCCCCGTTTGATTATCGGGACAACTAATGAAAAACTGTTTTTT; CDR3aa: CASSPRLIIGTTNEKLFF
len: 13; j_gene: TRBJ2-7; abundance: NA; v_gene: TRBV7-9; d_gene: NA; CDR3nt: TGTGCCAGCAGCCGGGACTGGCAAAACGAGCAGTACTTC; CDR3aa: CASSRDWQNEQYF
len: 14; j_gene: TRBJ2-7; abundance: NA; v_gene: TRBV5-4; d_gene: TRBD1; CDR3nt: TGTGCCAGCAGCGAGGACAGGGTCTCCTACGAGCAGTACTTC; CDR3aa: CASSEDRVSYEQYF
len: 14; j_gene: TRBJ2-5; abundance: few; v_gene: TRBV9; d_gene: NA; CDR3nt: TGTGCCAGCAGCGTAGCAGGGACTCAGGAGACCCAGTACTTC; CDR3aa: CASSVAGTQETQYF
len: 13; j_gene: TRBJ2-7; abundance: NA; v_gene: TRBV9; d_gene: NA; CDR3nt: TGTGCCAGCAGCCCCGATCAGGTCTACGAGCAGTACTTC; CDR3aa: CASSPDQVYEQYF
len: 13; j_gene: TRBJ1-2; abundance: NA; v_gene: TRBV14; d_gene: NA; CDR3nt: TGTGCCAGCAGCCCGGCAGGGACTCATGGCTACACCTTC; CDR3aa: CASSPAGTHGYTF
len: 21; j_gene: TRBJ2-1; abundance: NA; v_gene: TRBV14; d_gene: NA; CDR3nt: TGTGCCAGCAGCCAAATCGAGGCGCATCTCGTGGGGGACTCCCTAGACAATGAGCAGTTCTTC; CDR3aa: CASSQIEAHLVGDSLDNEQFF
len: 14; j_gene: TRBJ2-7; abundance: NA; v_gene: TRBV27; d_gene: TRBD1; CDR3nt: TGTGCCAGCAGTTGGGGGACAGGGAGGGACGAGCAGTACTTC; CDR3aa: CASSWGTGRDEQYF
len: 15; j_gene: TRBJ2-5; abundance: NA; v_gene: TRBV2; d_gene: TRBD1; CDR3nt: TGTGCCTCAACGAGAGGGGGCTCTTTCCAAGAGACCCAGTACTTC; CDR3aa: CASTRGGSFQETQYF
len: 15; j_gene: TRBJ2-7; abundance: NA; v_gene: TRBV7-2; d_gene: NA; CDR3nt: TGTGCCAGCAGCTTAGCGGGGGCAGGGAACTACGAGCAGTACTTC; CDR3aa: CASSLAGAGNYEQYF
len: 16; j_gene: TRBJ1-1; abundance: NA; v_gene: TRBV4-1; d_gene: NA; CDR3nt: TGCGCCAGCAGCCATAACCGGGCCCGGACTCTTCGGGGAGCTTTCTTT; CDR3aa: CASSHNRARTLRGAFF
len: 17; j_gene: TRBJ2-3; abundance: few; v_gene: TRBV5-1; d_gene: TRBD1; CDR3nt: TGCGCCAGCAGCCCTCTTACCTCAGGGGGCGGCACAGATACGCAGTATTTT; CDR3aa: CASSPLTSGGGTDTQYF
len: 14; j_gene: TRBJ1-3; abundance: NA; v_gene: TRBV29-1; d_gene: NA; CDR3nt: TGCAGCGTTACGACACCCAACTCTGGAAACACCATATATTTT; CDR3aa: CSVTTPNSGNTIYF
len: 14; j_gene: TRBJ1-1; abundance: NA; v_gene: TRBV10-3; d_gene: TRBD1; CDR3nt: TGTGCCATCAGTGAAACAGGGGCAGGCGGTGAAGCTTTCTTT; CDR3aa: CAISETGAGGEAFF